The 6 T cell receptor beta chains in this list originate from one sample, sequenced in a study of blood T cell repertoires in COVID-19. The table came from immunoSEQ multiplex PCR; TCRdb's copy has only in-frame clones and leaves some out. The sample records around 250,000 clones, more than 85% being singletons. The sample taken for sequencing was PBMCs or T cells enriched from blood (not recorded which). The receptors here all came from a man aged 35-49 years who had been exposed to COVID-19.

The V call is TRBV19, the J call TRBJ2-6; D gene ambiguous. The germline gives CDR1 LNHDA, CDR2 SQIVND (reference sequence). Deletions cut 1 base from V and 0 bases from J, with 4 bases between. CDR3 length: 15 residues. The CDR3, as DNA: TGTGCCAGTAGTATAGGCGCCTCTGGGGCCAACGTCCTGACTTTC. Encoded protein: CASSIGASGANVLTF. Full variable domain (missing parts from reference TRBV19 and TRBJ2-6): DGGITQSPKYLFRKEGQNVTLSCEQNLNHDAMYWYRQDPGQGLRLIYYSQIVNDFQKGDIAEGYSVSREKKESFPLTVTSAQKNPTAFYLCASSIGASGANVLTFGAGSRLTVL.

The chain has TRBV28 and TRBJ1-4, with unresolved D. In germline, CDR1 is MDHEN, CDR2 SYDVKM. Trimming shortened V by 8 bases and J by 8 bases, and 12 bases separated the two germline ends. The CDR3 contains 12 residues. The CDR3 DNA follows: TGTGCCAGCGGTATACGGAGGGAAAAACTGTTTTTT. The encoded protein is CASGIRREKLFF.

The V gene is TRBV11-2, the J gene TRBJ2-1; D ambiguous. The CDR3 runs 15 residues. The ends were cut back, 1 base at V and 1 base at J, with 8 bases in the middle. Germline loops: CDR1 SGHAT, CDR2 FQNNGV. The CDR3 sequence: CASSLAPGSYNEQFF. CDR3 coding DNA: TGTGCCAGCAGCTTAGCTCCCGGGTCCTACAATGAGCAGTTCTTC.

This chain joins TRBV6-2 or TRBV6-3 and TRBJ1-2; 7 nucleotides align to TRBD1. The length of the CDR3 is 14 residues. Trimming at V came to 6 bases and at J to 8 bases, leaving 12 bases not matched to a gene. The germline CDR1 and CDR2 sequences are MNHEY and SVGEGT. This chain's CDR3 is CASSHLDRANGYTF. In nucleotides, the CDR3 is TGTGCCAGCAGCCACCTCGACAGGGCAAACGGCTACACCTTC.

The chain couples TRBV7-8 to TRBJ1-1, with D perhaps TRBD1 (5 bases). This CDR3 region has 14 residues. The ends were cut back, 3 bases at V and 3 bases at J, with 11 bases in the middle. Germline CDR1 reads SGHVS; CDR2 reads FQNEAQ. The CDR3 region is CASSLGLQDTEAFF. The CDR3 DNA reads as TGTGCCAGCAGCTTGGGACTCCAGGACACTGAAGCTTTCTTT.

The V and J genes are TRBV24-1 and TRBJ2-3; D is possibly TRBD1 (6 bases). V lost 3 bases to trimming and J lost 0 bases, with 12 bases between them. The germline V gene has CDR1 KGHDR and CDR2 SFDVKD. There are 16 residues in the CDR3. The DNA of the CDR3 is TGTGCCACCAGTGATGGGGGCGTAACAAGCACAGATACGCAGTATTTT. It encodes CATSDGGVTSTDTQYF.